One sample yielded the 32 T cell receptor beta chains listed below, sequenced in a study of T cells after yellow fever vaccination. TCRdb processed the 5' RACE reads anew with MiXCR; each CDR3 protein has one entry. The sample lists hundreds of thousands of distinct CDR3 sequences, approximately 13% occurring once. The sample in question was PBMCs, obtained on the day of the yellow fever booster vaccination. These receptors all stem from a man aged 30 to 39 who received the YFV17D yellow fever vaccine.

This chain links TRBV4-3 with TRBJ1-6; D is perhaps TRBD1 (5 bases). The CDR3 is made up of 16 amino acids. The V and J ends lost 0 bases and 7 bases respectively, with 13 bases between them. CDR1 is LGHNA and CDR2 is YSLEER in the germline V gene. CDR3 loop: CASSQDGAGGNSPLHF. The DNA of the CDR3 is TGCGCCAGCAGCCAAGACGGGGCAGGAGGAAATTCACCCCTCCACTTT.

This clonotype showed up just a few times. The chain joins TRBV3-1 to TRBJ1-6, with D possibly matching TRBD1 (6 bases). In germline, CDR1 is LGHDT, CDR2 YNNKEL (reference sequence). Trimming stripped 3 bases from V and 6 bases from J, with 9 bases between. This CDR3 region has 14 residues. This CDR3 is CASSHRGANSPLHF. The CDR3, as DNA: TGTGCCAGCAGCCACAGGGGCGCTAATTCACCCCTCCACTTT. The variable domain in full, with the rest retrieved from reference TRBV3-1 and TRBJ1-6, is DTAVSQTPKYLVTQMGNDKSIKCEQNLGHDTMYWYKQDSKKFLKIMFSYNNKELIINETVPNRFSPKSPDKAHLNLHINSLELGDSAVYFCASSHRGANSPLHFGNGTRLTVT.

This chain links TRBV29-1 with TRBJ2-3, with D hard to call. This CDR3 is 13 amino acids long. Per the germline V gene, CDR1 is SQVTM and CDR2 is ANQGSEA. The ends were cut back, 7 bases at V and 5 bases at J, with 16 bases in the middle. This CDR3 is CSARRGHQDTQYF. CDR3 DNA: TGCAGCGCCAGAAGAGGCCATCAAGATACGCAGTATTTT.

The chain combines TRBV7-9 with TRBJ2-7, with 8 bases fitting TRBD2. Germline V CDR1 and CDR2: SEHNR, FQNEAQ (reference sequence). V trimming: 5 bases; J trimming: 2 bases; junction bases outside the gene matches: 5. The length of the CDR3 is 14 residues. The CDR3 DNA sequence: TGTGCCAGCAGCCGACTAGCGAAAGCCTACGAGCAGTACTTC. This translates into CASSRLAKAYEQYF.

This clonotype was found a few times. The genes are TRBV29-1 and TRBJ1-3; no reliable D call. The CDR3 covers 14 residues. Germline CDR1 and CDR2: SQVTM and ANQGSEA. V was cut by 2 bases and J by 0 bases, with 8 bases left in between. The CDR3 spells CSVEFGLSGNTIYF. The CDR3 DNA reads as TGCAGCGTTGAATTCGGACTCTCTGGAAACACCATATATTTT. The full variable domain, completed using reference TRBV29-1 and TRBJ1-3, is SAVISQKPSRDICQRGTSLTIQCQVDSQVTMMFWYRQQPGQSLTLIATANQGSEATYESGFVIDKFPISRPNLTFSTLTVSNMSPEDSSIYLCSVEFGLSGNTIYFGEGSWLTVV.

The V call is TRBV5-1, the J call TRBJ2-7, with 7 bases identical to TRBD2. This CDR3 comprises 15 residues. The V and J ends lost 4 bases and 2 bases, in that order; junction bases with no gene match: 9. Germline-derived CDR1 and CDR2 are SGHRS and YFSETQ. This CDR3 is CASSGGLAGAYEQYF. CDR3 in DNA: TGCGCCAGCAGCGGCGGCTTGGCGGGAGCCTACGAGCAGTACTTC.

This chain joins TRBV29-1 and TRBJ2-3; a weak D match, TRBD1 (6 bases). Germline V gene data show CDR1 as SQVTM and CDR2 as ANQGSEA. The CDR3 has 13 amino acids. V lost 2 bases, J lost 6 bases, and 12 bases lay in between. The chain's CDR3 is CSVETGLGDTQYF. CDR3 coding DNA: TGCAGCGTTGAAACAGGGTTGGGCGATACGCAGTATTTT.

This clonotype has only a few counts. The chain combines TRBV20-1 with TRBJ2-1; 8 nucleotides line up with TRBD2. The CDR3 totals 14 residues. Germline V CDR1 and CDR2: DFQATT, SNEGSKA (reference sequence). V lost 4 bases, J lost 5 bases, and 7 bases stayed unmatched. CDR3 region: CSAIRTSGNNEQFF. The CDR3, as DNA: TGCAGTGCTATCAGAACTAGCGGCAACAATGAGCAGTTCTTC.

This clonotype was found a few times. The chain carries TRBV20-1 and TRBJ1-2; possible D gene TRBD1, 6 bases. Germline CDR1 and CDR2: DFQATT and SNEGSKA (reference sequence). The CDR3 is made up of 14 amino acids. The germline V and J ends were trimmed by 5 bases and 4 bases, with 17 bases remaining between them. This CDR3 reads CSAGVKTGPYGYTF. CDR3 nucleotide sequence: TGCAGTGCTGGAGTAAAGACAGGCCCCTATGGCTACACCTTC.

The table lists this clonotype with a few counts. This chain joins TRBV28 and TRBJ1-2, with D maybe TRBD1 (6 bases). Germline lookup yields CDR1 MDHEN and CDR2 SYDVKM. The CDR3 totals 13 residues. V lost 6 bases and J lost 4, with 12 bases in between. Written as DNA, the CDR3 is TGTGCCAGCAGCCAGACAGGAGGCTATGGCTACACCTTC. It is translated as CASSQTGGYGYTF.

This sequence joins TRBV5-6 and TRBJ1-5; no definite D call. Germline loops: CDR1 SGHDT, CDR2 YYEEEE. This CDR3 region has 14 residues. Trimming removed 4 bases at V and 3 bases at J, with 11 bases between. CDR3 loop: CASSQRQLNQPQHF. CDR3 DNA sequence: TGTGCCAGCAGCCAGAGACAACTCAATCAGCCCCAGCATTTT.

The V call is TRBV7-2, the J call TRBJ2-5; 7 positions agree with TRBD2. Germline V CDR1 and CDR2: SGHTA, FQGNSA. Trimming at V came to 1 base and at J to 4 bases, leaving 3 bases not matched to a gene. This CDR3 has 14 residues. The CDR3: CASSLGGSLETQYF. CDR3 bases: TGTGCCAGCAGCTTAGGCGGGAGTTTAGAGACCCAGTACTTC.

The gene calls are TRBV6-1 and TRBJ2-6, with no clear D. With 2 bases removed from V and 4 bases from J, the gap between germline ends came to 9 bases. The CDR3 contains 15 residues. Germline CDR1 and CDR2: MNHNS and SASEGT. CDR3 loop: CASSESRVGANVLTF. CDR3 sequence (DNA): TGTGCCAGCAGTGAATCCCGGGTAGGGGCCAACGTCCTGACTTTC.

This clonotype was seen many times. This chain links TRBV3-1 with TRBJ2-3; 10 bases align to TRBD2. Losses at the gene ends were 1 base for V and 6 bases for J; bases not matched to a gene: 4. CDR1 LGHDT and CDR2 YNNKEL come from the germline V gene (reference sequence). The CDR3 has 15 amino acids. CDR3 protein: CASSQVLAGTDTQYF. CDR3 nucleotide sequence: TGTGCCAGCAGCCAAGTACTAGCGGGAACTGATACGCAGTATTTT.

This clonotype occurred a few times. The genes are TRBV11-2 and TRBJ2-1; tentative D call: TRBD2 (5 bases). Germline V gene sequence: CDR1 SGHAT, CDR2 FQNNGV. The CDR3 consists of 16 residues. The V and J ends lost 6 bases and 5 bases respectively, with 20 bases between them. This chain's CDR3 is CASRPVASRLDNEQFF. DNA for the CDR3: TGTGCCAGCAGACCAGTCGCTAGCCGCTTAGACAATGAGCAGTTCTTC.

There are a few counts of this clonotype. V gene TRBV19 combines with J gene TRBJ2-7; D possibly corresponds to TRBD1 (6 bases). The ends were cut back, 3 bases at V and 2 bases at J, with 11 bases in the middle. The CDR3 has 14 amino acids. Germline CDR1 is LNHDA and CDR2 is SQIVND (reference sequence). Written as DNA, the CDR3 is TGTGCCAGTAGTATGACGGACAGCGCCTACGAGCAGTACTTC. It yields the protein CASSMTDSAYEQYF. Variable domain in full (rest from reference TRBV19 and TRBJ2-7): DGGITQSPKYLFRKEGQNVTLSCEQNLNHDAMYWYRQDPGQGLRLIYYSQIVNDFQKGDIAEGYSVSREKKESFPLTVTSAQKNPTAFYLCASSMTDSAYEQYFGPGTRLTVT.

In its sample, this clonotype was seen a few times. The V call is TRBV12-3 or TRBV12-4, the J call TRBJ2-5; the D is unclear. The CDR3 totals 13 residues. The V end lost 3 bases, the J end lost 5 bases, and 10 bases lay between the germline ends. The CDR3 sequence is CASSFSDVETQYF. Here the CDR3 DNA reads TGTGCCAGCAGTTTTTCTGACGTGGAGACCCAGTACTTC.

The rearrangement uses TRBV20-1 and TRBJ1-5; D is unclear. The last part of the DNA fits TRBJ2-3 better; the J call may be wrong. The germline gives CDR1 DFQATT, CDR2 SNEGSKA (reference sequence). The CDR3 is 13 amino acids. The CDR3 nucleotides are TGCAGTGCCCTGCGAGAGGTTAATCAGCCCCAGTATTTT. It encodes CSALREVNQPQYF.

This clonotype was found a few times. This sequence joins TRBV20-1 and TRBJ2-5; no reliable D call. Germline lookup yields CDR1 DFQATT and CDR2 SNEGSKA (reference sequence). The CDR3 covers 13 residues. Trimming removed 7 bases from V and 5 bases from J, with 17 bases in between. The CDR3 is CSVDVGVVETQYF. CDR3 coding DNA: TGCAGTGTTGACGTCGGAGTTGTGGAGACCCAGTACTTC.

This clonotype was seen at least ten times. CDR3 loop: CASSYTTGELFF. In nucleotides, the CDR3 is TGTGCCAGCAGTTACACTACCGGGGAGCTGTTTTTT. The rearrangement joins TRBV6-2 or TRBV6-3 to TRBJ2-2; D unresolved. The CDR3 spans 12 residues. Germline CDR1 reads MNHEY; CDR2 reads SVGEGT. Deletions cut 2 bases from V and 5 bases from J, with 3 bases between.

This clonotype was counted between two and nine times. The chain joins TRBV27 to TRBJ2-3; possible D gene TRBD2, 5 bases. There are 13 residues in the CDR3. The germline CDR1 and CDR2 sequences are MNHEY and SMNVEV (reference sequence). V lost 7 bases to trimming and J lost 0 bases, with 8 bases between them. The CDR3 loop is CASTLASTDTQYF. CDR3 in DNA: TGTGCCAGCACCCTAGCTAGCACAGATACGCAGTATTTT.

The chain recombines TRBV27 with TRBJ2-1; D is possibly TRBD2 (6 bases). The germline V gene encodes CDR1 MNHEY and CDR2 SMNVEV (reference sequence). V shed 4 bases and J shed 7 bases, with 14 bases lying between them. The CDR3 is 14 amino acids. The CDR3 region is CASSSMTSLNEQFF. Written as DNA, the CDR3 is TGTGCCAGCAGTTCGATGACTAGTTTGAATGAGCAGTTCTTC.

The CDR3 DNA reads TGTGCCAGCAGCTTCTCGTCGAGAATGGGGAATTCACCCCTCCACTTT. It translates to CASSFSSRMGNSPLHF. V and J are TRBV7-2 and TRBJ1-6, with D uncertain. CDR3 length: 16 amino acids. Trimming cost V 3 bases and J 7 bases, with 16 bases left between them. CDR1 SGHTA and CDR2 FQGNSA come from the germline V gene.

Here the CDR3 DNA reads TGTGCCACCAGCAGAGATCTAGGACTCAGCTCCTACAATGAGCAGTTCTTC. This gives the protein CATSRDLGLSSYNEQFF. The J gene is TRBJ2-1, the V gene TRBV15; a weak D match, TRBD2 (5 bases). There are 17 residues in the CDR3. CDR1 is LNHNV and CDR2 is YYDKDF in the germline V gene (reference sequence). V lost 0 bases and J 0 bases, leaving 12 bases between the germline ends.

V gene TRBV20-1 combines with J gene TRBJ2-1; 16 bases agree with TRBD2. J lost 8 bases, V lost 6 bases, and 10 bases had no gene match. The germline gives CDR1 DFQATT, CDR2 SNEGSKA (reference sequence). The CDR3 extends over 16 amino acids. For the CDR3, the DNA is TGCAGTGCAGAAGGGACTAGCGGGAGGGCCTTAGATGAGCAGTTCTTC. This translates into CSAEGTSGRALDEQFF.

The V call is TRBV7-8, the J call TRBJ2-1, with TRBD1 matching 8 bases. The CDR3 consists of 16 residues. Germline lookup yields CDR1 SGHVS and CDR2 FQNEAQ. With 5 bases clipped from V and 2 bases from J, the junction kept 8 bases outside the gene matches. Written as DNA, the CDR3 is TGTGCCAGCAGCACCTCCGGGACAGGCGCCTACAATGAGCAGTTCTTC. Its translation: CASSTSGTGAYNEQFF.

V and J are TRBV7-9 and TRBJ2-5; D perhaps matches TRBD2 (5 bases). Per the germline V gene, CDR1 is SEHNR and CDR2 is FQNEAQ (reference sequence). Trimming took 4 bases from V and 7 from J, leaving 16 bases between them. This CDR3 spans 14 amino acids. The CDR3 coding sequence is TGTGCCAGCAGCTACGTAACACCGGCGGGGACCCAGTACTTC. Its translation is CASSYVTPAGTQYF.

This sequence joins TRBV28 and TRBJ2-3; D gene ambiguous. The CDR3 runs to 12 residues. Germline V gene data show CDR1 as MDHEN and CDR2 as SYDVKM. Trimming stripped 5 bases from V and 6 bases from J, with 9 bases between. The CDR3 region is CASSHDEDTQYF. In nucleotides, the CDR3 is TGTGCCAGCAGTCACGACGAGGATACGCAGTATTTT.

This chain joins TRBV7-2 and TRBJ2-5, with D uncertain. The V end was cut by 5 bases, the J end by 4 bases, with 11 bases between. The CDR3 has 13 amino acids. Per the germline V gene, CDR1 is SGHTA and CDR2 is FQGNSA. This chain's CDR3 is CASSPKYGETQYF. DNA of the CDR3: TGTGCCAGCAGCCCTAAATATGGAGAGACCCAGTACTTC.

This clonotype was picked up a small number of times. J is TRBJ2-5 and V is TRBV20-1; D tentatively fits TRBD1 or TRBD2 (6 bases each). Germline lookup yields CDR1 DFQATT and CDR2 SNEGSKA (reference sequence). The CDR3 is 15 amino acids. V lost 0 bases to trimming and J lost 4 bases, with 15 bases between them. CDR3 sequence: CSARDGGAGVETQYF. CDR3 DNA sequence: TGCAGTGCTAGAGATGGCGGGGCAGGGGTAGAGACCCAGTACTTC.

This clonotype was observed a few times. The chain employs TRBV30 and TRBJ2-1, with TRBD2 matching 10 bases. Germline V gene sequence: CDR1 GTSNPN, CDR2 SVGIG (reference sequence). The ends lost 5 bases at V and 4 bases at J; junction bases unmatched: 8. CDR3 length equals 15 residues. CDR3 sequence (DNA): TGTGCCTGGCGGAAGGGGACTAGCGTTTACAATGAGCAGTTCTTC. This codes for CAWRKGTSVYNEQFF.

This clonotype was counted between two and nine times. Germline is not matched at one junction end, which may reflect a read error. The CDR3 loop reads CASSFSAGDLNEKRAF. The CDR3 region has the DNA TGTGCCAGCAGCTTCAGTGCAGGGGACCTTAATGAAAAACGGGCTTTT. The V and J genes are TRBV5-4 and TRBJ1-4, with D possibly being TRBD1 (6 bases). CDR1 and CDR2 from the germline V gene are SGHNT and YYREEE (reference sequence). The CDR3 loop spans 16 amino acids.